Listed below are T cell receptor beta chains from one sample, sequenced in a study of blood T cell repertoires in COVID-19. Sequencing was performed with immunoSEQ multiplex PCR; in TCRdb, only in-frame clones are kept and a portion is missing. The sample carries 120,000 to 150,000 clones, 84% recorded once. Sequenced sample: PBMCs or T cells enriched from blood (not recorded which). These receptors originate from a woman aged 50 to 60 who had been exposed to COVID-19. CDR3s leave out the opening cysteine and the closing phenylalanine or tryptophan. Each record gives: J gene, V gene, D gene, CDR3 protein. D genes are given only for firm matches.

>TRBJ2-1|TRBV7-2|TRBD2
ASSLTRTSGRIYNEQF
>TRBJ1-2|TRBV6-2/TRBV6-3|TRBD1
ASSKTGAGGYGYT
>TRBJ2-2|TRBV9|-
ASSVRGTGELF
>TRBJ1-6|TRBV27|-
ATQGSRGNNSPLH
>TRBJ1-1|TRBV9|TRBD1
ASSPRQGEAF
>TRBJ1-5|TRBV6-2/TRBV6-3|-
ASSWMGTGTQPQH
>TRBJ2-3|TRBV4-2|TRBD1
ASSQVVGGGTDTQY
>TRBJ1-1|TRBV25-1|-
ASSTQAMNTEAF
>TRBJ1-3|TRBV18|-
ASSPQGGRVGPSSGNTIY
>TRBJ1-2|TRBV3-1/TRBV3-2|-
ASSQVRGAGGYT
>TRBJ1-6|TRBV7-3|-
ASSFRGRGSPLH
>TRBJ2-3|TRBV7-2|-
ASSPPPGTDTQY
>TRBJ2-1|TRBV6-6|-
ASRPIAGTRLNEQF
>TRBJ2-7|TRBV5-1|-
ASSLDSSGLGQY
>TRBJ1-4|TRBV5-1|-
ASSRKQGTTATNEKLF